This TCR beta chain was captured by sequencing in a study of OX40 agonist ivuxolimab in advanced cancers. Study-wide context: Ivuxolimab, which targeted the costimulatory receptor OX40 (CD134), was an agonistic, fully human IgG2 monoclonal antibody. Intravenous ivuxolimab was administered to patients every 2 weeks at six dose levels: 0.01, 0.1, 0.3, 1.5, 3 and 10 mg/kg. Among the 50 to 55 dose-escalation patients, about 19 had hepatocellular carcinoma, roughly 15 melanoma, 9 renal cell carcinoma and 9 head and neck cancer. The dose-escalation cohort was 82.7% male with a mean age of approximately 60 years, ranging from about 23 to 85. Prior anti-PD-1, anti-PD-L1 or anti-CTLA-4 therapy was permitted, and checkpoint inhibitors had been received by about two fifths of dose-escalation patients. Three dose-escalation patients achieved partial responses, one with hepatocellular carcinoma and two with cutaneous melanoma. Peripheral TCRbeta sequencing was intended to test whether TCR sequence diversity was altered and clonal T-cell expansion was caused by ivuxolimab. The paper reports the monotherapy dose-escalation portion (N ≈ 52 patients) of the phase I ivuxolimab trial. The full study reports these points: In the 0.1-3.0 mg/kg groups, partial responders had among the lowest normalized peripheral clonal expansion, particularly in CD8+ T cells. On average, CD8+ T cells showed more expanded clones than CD4+ T cells after ivuxolimab. Low levels of normalized T-cell clonal expansion were also seen in some nonresponding patients. The antigen specificity of the clonally expanded peripheral T cells was not determined. Clonal expansion of both CD4+ and CD8+ blood T cells was observed from baseline to week 6 at doses 0.1 to 3.0 mg/kg.

The trial excluded patients who had a history of autoimmune disease or were on systemic immunosuppression. Peripheral blood for TCR sequencing was drawn from every dose cohort at baseline, at cycle 4 day 1 and at cycle 7 day 1. Samples came from an open-label, multicenter, first-in-human phase I dose-escalation trial of ivuxolimab. Adults with locally advanced or metastatic melanoma, renal cell, hepatocellular, or head and neck squamous cell carcinoma were enrolled in the trial. Before TCR sequencing, CD4+ and CD8+ T cells were separately sorted from peripheral blood. Genomic DNA was isolated from the sorted cells so that the TCRbeta CDR3 region could be sequenced. The immunoSEQ Assay was used to sequence the TCRbeta CDR3 regions. Not all clones reach the TCRdb copy of this immuneACCESS table, which keeps in-frame sequences only. Checked studies attribute under half of the gap to unresolved V genes and leave the rest unexplained. Across this sample there are around 60,000 clones, with approximately 86% seen only once. The ten largest clones capture roughly 16% of the sample.

Regarding this clone: Its antigen remains unidentified. There are no base qualities to consult, and no much larger clone falls within one base.

The CDR3 spans 14 residues, from the cysteine through the phenylalanine. The entry retains the CDR3 DNA only, 42 bases that are in frame from base 1. Reading the germline V gene gives CDR1 WSHSY and CDR2 SAAADI. V is cut back by 6 bases and J by 7 bases, with 9 bases in the junction unmatched. The sequence derives from an adult with an advanced solid tumor such as melanoma, head and neck, liver or kidney cancer. This chain joins TRBV10-2 to TRBJ1-2, with 9 bases matching TRBD1. The sample consisted of CD4+ or CD8+ T cells sorted from blood, taken in a trial of the OX40 agonist ivuxolimab. The nucleotide sequence is given as TGCGCCAGCAGCCCCCCGGACAGGGGCAGTGGCTACACCTTC. It encodes CASSPPDRGSGYTF.